This record covers a single T cell receptor (beta chain). The data derive from a study of blood T cell repertoires in COVID-19. Overall study: The United States, Italy and Spain were the sources of the acute and convalescent COVID-19 samples. The cDNA or gDNA used as material had been derived from T cells, B-cell-depleted T cells, or PBMCs.

From germline, CDR1 is LGHNA and CDR2 YSLEER. The CDR3 is 15 amino acids. Trimming shortened V by 3 bases and J by 0 bases, and 11 bases separated the two germline ends. Per the study methods: Reference gene primer amplification yielded estimated nucleated cell counts. Profiled with immunoSEQ multiplex PCR; TCRdb holds only in-frame clones, not every one. For V, J and clone size, that table is used; D and trimming come from the DNA. The sample holds some 210,000 clones, approximately 78% seen once. This sequence joins TRBV4-3 and TRBJ1-1; maybe TRBD1 (5 bases). The source is a woman between 40 and 55 years old with acute or convalescent COVID-19. Sequences were obtained from peripheral blood. The CDR3, as DNA: TGCGCCAGCAGCCAGACCTGGGGGGTGAACACTGAAGCTTTCTTT. Its translation is CASSQTWGVNTEAFF.